Each of the 21 T cell receptor beta chains below was sequenced from the same sample in a study of shared clonotypes between healthy human individuals (dated by TCRdb to 2019 to 2021). The library was built by means of the immunoSEQ multiplex PCR assay. Imported from immuneACCESS, the table was reduced by TCRdb to in-frame sequences with V and J called. These copies leave out some clones; in studies compared against another copy, an unresolved V gene accounts for under half, and the cause of the remainder is not known. For this sample there are over a million clones; approximately 98.5% appear just once. The ten largest clones capture under 0.45% of the sample. The sequencing sample was made of naive CD4+ T cells sorted from blood. The cell subset or site tag for this specimen amounts to: CD45RA+ positively selected. The receptor source for this set is a man aged 25 to 45 in good health.

In DNA, the CDR3 is TGTGCCAGCAGCTTGGTGTGGGGACGGCCCCAGCATTTT. Amino acid sequence: CASSLVWGRPQHF. This chain joins TRBV5-5 and TRBJ1-5; perhaps TRBD1 as D (5 bases). V was pared by 0 bases and J by 9 bases, with 10 bases between. The CDR3 consists of 13 residues. Germline-derived CDR1 and CDR2 are SGHKS and YYEKEE (reference sequence).

This chain's CDR3 is CASSLDLAPADTQYF. The CDR3 bases are TGTGCCAGCAGCTTAGATCTAGCGCCAGCAGATACGCAGTATTTT. The rearrangement links TRBV7-2 to TRBJ2-3, with TRBD2 as a possible D gene (6 bases). This CDR3 contains 15 residues. Germline CDR1 is SGHTA and CDR2 is FQGNSA. The ends were cut back, 1 base at V and 4 bases at J, with 12 bases in the middle.

This clone was seen once. The V call is TRBV10-2, the J call TRBJ2-1; 8 positions match TRBD2. The CDR3 spans 15 residues. CDR1 and CDR2 (germline): WSHSY, SAAADI. V lost 7 bases and J lost 2; bases outside the gene matches: 7. In DNA, the CDR3 is TGCGCCAGCACGTCAACGGGAGGGCCCTACAATGAGCAGTTCTTC. This codes for CASTSTGGPYNEQFF.

V gene TRBV28 combines with J gene TRBJ1-5, with a tentative D call TRBD1 (5 bases). Germline values: CDR1 MDHEN, CDR2 SYDVKM. V lost 3 bases and J 4 bases, leaving 13 bases between the germline ends. The CDR3 has 15 residues. This CDR3 reads CASSFFRGGNQPQHF. DNA of the CDR3: TGTGCCAGCAGTTTTTTCCGGGGGGGGAATCAGCCCCAGCATTTT.

The V call is TRBV19, the J call TRBJ2-4; 7 bases map to TRBD2. In germline, CDR1 is LNHDA, CDR2 SQIVND (reference sequence). V lost 9 bases to trimming and J lost 0 bases; unmatched junction nucleotides: 8. The length of the CDR3 is 15 residues. The DNA for the CDR3 is TGTGCCAGCTTAGAGCGGGGAAGAGCCAAAAACATTCAGTACTTC. This translates into CASLERGRAKNIQYF.

The J gene is TRBJ2-3, the V gene TRBV9, with unresolved D. Trimming stripped 2 bases from V and 2 bases from J, with 9 bases between. The CDR3 contains 14 residues. CDR1 and CDR2 (germline): SGDLS, YYNGEE. CDR3 residues: CASSVALTTDTQYF. The CDR3 DNA is TGTGCCAGCAGCGTGGCCTTAACCACAGATACGCAGTATTTT.

The chain has TRBV6-1 and TRBJ2-7, with 9 bases fitting TRBD1. The CDR3 covers 13 residues. V dropped 10 bases and J dropped 3; count of bases not matched to a gene: 7. Germline-derived CDR1 and CDR2 are MNHNS and SASEGT. The CDR3, as DNA: TGTGCCACCCGGGGGACAGGGCACTACGAGCAGTACTTC. It yields the protein CATRGTGHYEQYF.

The chain combines TRBV14 with TRBJ2-7; 8 bases match TRBD2. CDR3 length equals 16 residues. V shed 0 bases and J 3 bases; nucleotides not matched to a gene: 7. Germline V lookup: CDR1 SGHDN, CDR2 FVKESK. CDR3 nucleotides: TGTGCCAGCAGCCAAGAATTCGGGAGGGAGCGCTACGAGCAGTACTTC. It translates to CASSQEFGRERYEQYF.

V gene TRBV27 combines with J gene TRBJ1-5; 12 positions agree with TRBD1. This CDR3 spans 19 amino acids. The germline V gene encodes CDR1 MNHEY and CDR2 SMNVEV (reference sequence). Trimming cost V 7 bases and J 0 bases; bases outside gene matches: 13. The CDR3: CASNYQAGQGAYSNQPQHF. CDR3 nucleotide sequence: TGTGCCAGCAACTACCAGGCGGGACAGGGGGCTTATAGCAATCAGCCCCAGCATTTT.

The chain uses TRBV28 and TRBJ1-1; weak D call: TRBD1 (6 bases). Trimming took 6 bases from V and 5 from J, leaving 13 bases between them. Germline V CDR1 and CDR2: MDHEN, SYDVKM. The CDR3 runs 13 residues. In nucleotides, the CDR3 is TGTGCCAGCAGCCTAACAGGGAGGACTGAAGCTTTCTTT. Protein: CASSLTGRTEAFF.

The J gene is TRBJ2-3, the V gene TRBV6-1, with 7 positions matching TRBD1. V lost 3 bases to trimming and J lost 4 bases; unmatched junction nucleotides: 7. The CDR3 runs to 15 residues. From germline, CDR1 is MNHNS and CDR2 SASEGT. CDR3 protein: CASSDLEGAADTQYF. The CDR3 nucleotides are TGTGCCAGCAGTGACCTAGAGGGGGCTGCAGATACGCAGTATTTT.

The chain recombines TRBV14 with TRBJ1-3; no clear D gene. Germline CDR1 reads SGHDN; CDR2 reads FVKESK. The CDR3 is 14 residues long. V lost 4 bases to trimming and J lost 0 bases, with 7 bases between them. In DNA, the CDR3 is TGTGCCAGCAGCCCAAGACGCTCTGGAAACACCATATATTTT. This translates into CASSPRRSGNTIYF.

The chain joins TRBV5-8 to TRBJ2-5; 7 bases agree with TRBD2. The germline V gene encodes CDR1 SGHTS and CDR2 YDEGEE. The CDR3 covers 14 residues. Trimming at V came to 0 bases and at J to 5 bases, leaving 4 bases not matched to a gene. CDR3 nucleotides: TGTGCCAGCAGCTTGGATGGACTAGTTGAGACCCAGTACTTC. It translates to CASSLDGLVETQYF.

The V call is TRBV28, the J call TRBJ2-7, with D unresolved. Germline V lookup: CDR1 MDHEN, CDR2 SYDVKM. Trimming shortened V by 5 bases and J by 6 bases, and 11 bases separated the two germline ends. This CDR3 is built from 12 residues. The CDR3 DNA reads as TGTGCCAGCAGTCTCCCGATTGGCGAGCAGTACTTC. Translated, it gives CASSLPIGEQYF.

The rearrangement joins TRBV19 to TRBJ1-2; a possible D gene is TRBD1 (5 bases). Trimming took off 5 bases at V and 7 bases at J, with 11 bases between the two ends. This CDR3 comprises 12 residues. Germline assignment: CDR1 LNHDA and CDR2 SQIVND (reference sequence). CDR3 amino acids: CASSPGGSGYTF. DNA for the CDR3: TGTGCCAGTAGTCCCGGGGGAAGTGGCTACACCTTC.

J is TRBJ1-1 and V is TRBV9; D ambiguous. Germline lookup yields CDR1 SGDLS and CDR2 YYNGEE. The CDR3 extends over 13 amino acids. Trimming stripped 4 bases from V and 0 bases from J, with 7 bases between. In DNA, the CDR3 is TGTGCCAGCAGCAGAAACGTGAACACTGAAGCTTTCTTT. It translates to CASSRNVNTEAFF.

This chain joins TRBV7-5 and TRBJ2-7; TRBD1, the D gene given by the table, was not confirmed from the DNA. TRBV7-5 is flagged as a pseudogene. The CDR3 loop spans 16 amino acids. CDR3 bases: TGTGCCAGAAGCCCGGGACAGGGGATGAGCTCCTACGAGCAGTACTTC. It specifies CARSPGQGMSSYEQYF.

The CDR3 protein is CASSVGDRGKPQHF. CDR3 DNA sequence: TGTGCCAGCAGCGTAGGGGACCGGGGTAAGCCCCAGCATTTT. The chain joins TRBV9 to TRBJ1-5; D might be TRBD1 (5 bases). The CDR3 totals 14 residues. The V end was cut by 0 bases, the J end by 8 bases, with 12 bases between. Looked up from germline, CDR1 is SGDLS and CDR2 is YYNGEE. Full variable domain (rest looked up from reference TRBV9 and TRBJ1-5): DSGVTQTPKHLITATGQRVTLRCSPRSGDLSVYWYQQSLDQGLQFLIQYYNGEERAKGNILERFSAQQFPDLHSELNLSSLELGDSALYFCASSVGDRGKPQHFGDGTRLSIL.

V gene TRBV10-2 combines with J gene TRBJ2-7; D perhaps matches TRBD2 (6 bases). V was pared by 8 bases and J by 5 bases, with 13 bases between. This CDR3 spans 12 amino acids. CDR1 is WSHSY and CDR2 is SAAADI in the germline V gene. DNA of the CDR3: TGCGCCAGCGGGAGAGGGGAGGACGAGCAGTACTTC. This gives the protein CASGRGEDEQYF.

The chain employs TRBV28 and TRBJ1-2, with 7 bases fitting TRBD1. The CDR3 contains 16 residues. Germline values: CDR1 MDHEN, CDR2 SYDVKM. V dropped 6 bases and J dropped 14; count of bases not matched to a gene: 24. CDR3 residues: CASSPNQPLAKGAETF. The CDR3 DNA is TGTGCCAGCAGCCCTAACCAACCCTTGGCTAAGGGGGCAGAGACCTTC.

This rearrangement joins TRBV5-1 to TRBJ2-7; D gene ambiguous. The ends were cut back, 4 bases at V and 0 bases at J, with 17 bases in the middle. This CDR3 contains 16 residues. The germline gives CDR1 SGHRS, CDR2 YFSETQ. The CDR3 loop is CASSRTAATSSYEQYF. The CDR3 DNA is TGCGCCAGCAGCCGGACGGCAGCTACAAGCTCCTACGAGCAGTACTTC.